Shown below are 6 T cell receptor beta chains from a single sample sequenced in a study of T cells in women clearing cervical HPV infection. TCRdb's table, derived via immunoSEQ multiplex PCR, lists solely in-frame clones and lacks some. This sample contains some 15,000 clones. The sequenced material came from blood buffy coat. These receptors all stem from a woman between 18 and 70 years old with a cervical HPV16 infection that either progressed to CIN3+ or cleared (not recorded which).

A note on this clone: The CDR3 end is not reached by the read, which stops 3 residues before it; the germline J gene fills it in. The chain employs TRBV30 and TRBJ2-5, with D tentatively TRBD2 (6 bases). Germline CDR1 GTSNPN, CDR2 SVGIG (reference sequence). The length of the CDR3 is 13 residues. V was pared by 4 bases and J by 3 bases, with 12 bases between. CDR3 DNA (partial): TGTGCCTGGAATAGCGGAGCCGAAGAGACC. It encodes CAWNSGAEET. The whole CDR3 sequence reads CAWNSGAEETQYF.

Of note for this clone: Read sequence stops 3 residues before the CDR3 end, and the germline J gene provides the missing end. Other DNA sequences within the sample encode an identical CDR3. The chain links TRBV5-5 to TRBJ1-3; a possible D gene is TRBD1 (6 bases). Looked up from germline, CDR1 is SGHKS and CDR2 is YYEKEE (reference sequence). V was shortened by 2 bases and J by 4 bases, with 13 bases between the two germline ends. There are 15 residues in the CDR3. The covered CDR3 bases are TGTGCCAGCAGCTTAAATCAGGGGCCGGGAAACACC. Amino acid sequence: CASSLNQGPGNT. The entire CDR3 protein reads CASSLNQGPGNTIYF.

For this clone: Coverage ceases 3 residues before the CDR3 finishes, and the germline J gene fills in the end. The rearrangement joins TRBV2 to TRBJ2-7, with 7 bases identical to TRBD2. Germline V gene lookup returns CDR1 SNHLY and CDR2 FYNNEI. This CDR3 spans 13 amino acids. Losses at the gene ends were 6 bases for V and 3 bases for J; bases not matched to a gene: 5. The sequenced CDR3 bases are TGTGCCAGCAGCTGGGACTACGGCTACGAG. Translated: CASSWDYGYE. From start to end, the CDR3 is CASSWDYGYEQYF.

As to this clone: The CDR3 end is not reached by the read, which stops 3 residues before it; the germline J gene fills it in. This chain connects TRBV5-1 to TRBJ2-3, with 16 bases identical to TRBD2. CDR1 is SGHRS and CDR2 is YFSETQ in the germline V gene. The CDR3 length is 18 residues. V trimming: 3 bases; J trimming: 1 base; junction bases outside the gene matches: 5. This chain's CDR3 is CASSYTGTSGGGTDTQYF. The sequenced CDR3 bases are TGCGCCAGCAGCTACACCGGGACTAGCGGGGGGGGCACAGATACG.

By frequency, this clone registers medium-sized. The CDR3 DNA, read in part, is TGTGCCAGCAGCAGGGTGAAGGAGACC. This gives the protein CASSRVKET. The entire CDR3 protein is CASSRVKETQYF. The chain has TRBV2 and TRBJ2-5, with D possibly TRBD1 on 5 matching bases. The CDR3 end lies 3 residues beyond the end of the read and is filled in from the germline J gene. The germline V gene encodes CDR1 SNHLY and CDR2 FYNNEI. Trimming removed 6 bases at V and 5 bases at J, with 10 bases between. The CDR3 covers 12 residues.

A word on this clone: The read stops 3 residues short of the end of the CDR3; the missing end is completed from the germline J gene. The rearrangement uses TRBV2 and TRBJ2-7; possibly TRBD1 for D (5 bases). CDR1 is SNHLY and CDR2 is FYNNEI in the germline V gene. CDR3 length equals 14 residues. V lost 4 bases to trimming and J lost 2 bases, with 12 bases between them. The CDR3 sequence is CASSVLQATYEQYF. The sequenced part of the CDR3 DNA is TGTGCCAGCAGTGTTCTACAGGCCACCTACGAG.